Listed here is a single T cell receptor beta chain. Its antigen is still unknown. This specimen belongs to a study of a mutant IDH1 vaccine in newly diagnosed glioma. The study's findings and limits: Pseudoprogression appeared unlinked to shifts in leading peripheral T cell clonotypes.

Per the germline V gene, CDR1 is SNHLY and CDR2 is FYNNEI. The CDR3 has 13 amino acids. Between the trimmed V and J ends, which lost 5 bases and 4 bases, there was a span of 11 bases. Time point of the sample: week 47, end of study. Topical imiquimod was applied with each vaccine dose, which held 300 ug of mutant IDH1 20-mer peptide. Method: immunoSEQ multiplex PCR; TCRdb's copy keeps in-frame clones and lacks some. This table holds fewer than 55,000 clones, less than 65% found once. The chain has TRBV2 and TRBJ1-1; D remains ambiguous. The receptor comes from a man aged 40-49 years with glioma. Some clones in this sample may be carry-over from other donors' samples. The sequencing used peripheral blood mononuclear cells (PBMCs), collected from a glioma patient whose treatment included an IDH1 peptide vaccine. This CDR3 reads CASSNVRSTEAFF. DNA of the CDR3: TGTGCCAGCAGTAACGTTCGGAGCACTGAAGCTTTCTTT.